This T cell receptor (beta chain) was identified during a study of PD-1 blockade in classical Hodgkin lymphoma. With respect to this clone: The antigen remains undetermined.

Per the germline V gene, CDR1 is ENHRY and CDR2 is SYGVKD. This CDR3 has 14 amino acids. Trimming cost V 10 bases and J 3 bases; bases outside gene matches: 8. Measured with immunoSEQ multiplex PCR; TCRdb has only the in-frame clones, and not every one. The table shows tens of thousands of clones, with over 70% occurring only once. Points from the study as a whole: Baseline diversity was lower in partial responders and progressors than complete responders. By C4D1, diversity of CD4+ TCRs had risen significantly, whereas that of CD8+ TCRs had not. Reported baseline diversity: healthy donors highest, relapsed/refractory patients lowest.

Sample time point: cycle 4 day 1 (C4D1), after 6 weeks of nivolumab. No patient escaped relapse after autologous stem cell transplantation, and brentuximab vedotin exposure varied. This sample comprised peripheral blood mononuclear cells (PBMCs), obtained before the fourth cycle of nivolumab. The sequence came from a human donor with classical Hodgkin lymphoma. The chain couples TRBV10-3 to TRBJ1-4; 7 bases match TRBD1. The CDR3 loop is CATKTGLANEKLFF. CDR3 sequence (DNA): TGTGCCACGAAGACAGGGCTGGCTAATGAAAAACTGTTTTTT.